The rows below give T cell receptor beta chains drawn from one sample of a study of blood T cell repertoires in COVID-19. Profiling relied on immunoSEQ multiplex PCR, and the TCRdb table lists in-frame clones only, not all of them. The sample consists of roughly 120,000 clones, 85% to 90% of them appearing once. Sequencing was carried out using peripheral blood. These receptors originate from a woman older than 75 with COVID-19, enrolled during active disease. Both conserved end residues are part of each CDR3. Fields, in order: V gene, clone size, J gene, D gene, CDR3 DNA, CDR3 protein. A D gene is named only where the DNA matches it firmly. Clone size is shown for a subset of rows, as once, few, many or a class of expanded clone.

TRBV4-1	-	TRBJ2-1	-	TGCGCCAGCAGCCAAGGTCAGGGAAACTGGAATGAGCAGTTCTTC	CASSQGQGNWNEQFF
TRBV3-1/TRBV3-2	few	TRBJ2-1	TRBD2	TGTGCCAGCAGCCAAGAGACTAGCGGGAATGAGCAGTTCTTC	CASSQETSGNEQFF
TRBV28	-	TRBJ2-3	-	TGTGCCAGCAGTTTGCAGGGAGGAGGCACAGATACGCAGTATTTT	CASSLQGGGTDTQYF
TRBV7-2	-	TRBJ2-1	-	TGTGCCAGCAGCTTAGCCACAGGGCCACAGTTCTTC	CASSLATGPQFF
TRBV14	-	TRBJ1-4	-	TGTGCCAGCAGCCGGGGCGGTAATGAAAAACTGTTTTTT	CASSRGGNEKLFF
TRBV4-3	-	TRBJ2-7	TRBD2	TGCGCCAGCAGCCAAGATCTTAGTAGCGGGAGCTCCTCCGGCTACGAGCAGTACTTC	CASSQDLSSGSSSGYEQYF
TRBV6-5	-	TRBJ1-1	TRBD1	TGTGCCAGCAGTTTTACAGGGGAGAACACTGAAGCTTTCTTT	CASSFTGENTEAFF
TRBV9	-	TRBJ2-3	-	TGTGCCAGCAGCGGAAGCGGATACAGCACAGATACGCAGTATTTT	CASSGSGYSTDTQYF
TRBV11-2	-	TRBJ1-2	-	TGTGCCAGCAGCACCGGCGGTAACCAGGGGTCCCTCTATGGCTACACCTTC	CASSTGGNQGSLYGYTF
TRBV6-5	-	TRBJ2-1	TRBD2	TGTGCCTCCAAAAGTGGGGCTAGCGGGAGGGATGAGCAGTTCTTC	CASKSGASGRDEQFF
TRBV6-2/TRBV6-3	few	TRBJ1-3	-	TGTGCCAGCAGTGATCTGGACACCAGCTCTGGAAACACCATATATTTT	CASSDLDTSSGNTIYF
TRBV18	-	TRBJ1-5	TRBD1	TGTGCCAGCTCACTACGGGACAGGGAGACATACAATCAGCCCCAGCATTTT	CASSLRDRETYNQPQHF
TRBV10-1	few	TRBJ2-4	TRBD2	TGCGCCAGCACCCTAAGCCGGGGGAGGGCCCTCGGTTTACGAGCCAAAAACATTCAGTACTTC	CASTLSRGRALGLRAKNIQYF
TRBV7-9	-	TRBJ1-2	-	TGTGCCAGCAGCTCCGGGATCTATGGCTACACCTTC	CASSSGIYGYTF
TRBV28	-	TRBJ2-7	TRBD1	TGTGCCAGCAGCGCCGGGACAGGCTCCTACGAGCAGTACTTC	CASSAGTGSYEQYF
TRBV18	-	TRBJ1-4	TRBD1	TGTGCCAGCTCACCCAGGGGGGACCCTAATGAAAAACTGTTTTTT	CASSPRGDPNEKLFF
TRBV2	-	TRBJ2-5	TRBD1	TGTGCCAGCAGCCCAGGACAGGGGATTTTTGAGACCCAGTACTTC	CASSPGQGIFETQYF
TRBV14	-	TRBJ2-7	-	TGTGCCAGCAGCCAATATACTAGCTGGATCTACGAGCAGTACTTC	CASSQYTSWIYEQYF
TRBV11-1	-	TRBJ2-5	-	TGTGCCAGCAGCTTCCAGGGTGTGGAGACCCAGTACTTC	CASSFQGVETQYF
TRBV28	-	TRBJ1-4	-	TGTGCCAGCACCCCCCACGCCAGTAATGAAAAACTGTTTTTT	CASTPHASNEKLFF
TRBV6-2/TRBV6-3	-	TRBJ1-5	TRBD1	TGTGCCAGCAGTCCGGGGACAGGCGGCCAGCCCCAGCATTTT	CASSPGTGGQPQHF
TRBV19	-	TRBJ2-1	TRBD2	TGTGCCAGTAGTTGGCTGGCTAGCGGGAACAATGAGCAGTTCTTC	CASSWLASGNNEQFF
TRBV3-1/TRBV3-2	-	TRBJ1-4	TRBD1	TGTGCCAGCAGTTATTTCGGGACAGGGCGTGAAAAACTGTTTTTT	CASSYFGTGREKLFF
TRBV5-6	few	TRBJ2-7	TRBD1	TGTGCCAGCAGCTTCACCTCCACCCGGGACAGGGCGTACGAGCAGTACTTC	CASSFTSTRDRAYEQYF
TRBV18	-	TRBJ2-3	-	TGTGCCAGCTCACCACGTCCCCAAGGGGCCGGGACAGATACGCAGTATTTT	CASSPRPQGAGTDTQYF
TRBV28	-	TRBJ2-3	TRBD2	TGTGCCAGCAGCCTTAGCGGGAGACGCACAGATACGCAGTATTTT	CASSLSGRRTDTQYF
TRBV12-3/TRBV12-4	few	TRBJ2-7	-	TGTGCCAGCAGTTTTGGCAGGGCCTACGAGCAGTACTTC	CASSFGRAYEQYF
TRBV5-5	once	TRBJ2-3	-	TGTGCCAGCAGCTTGCTAGCCTCGACAGATACGCAGTATTTT	CASSLLASTDTQYF
TRBV6-5	-	TRBJ1-1	TRBD1	TGTGCCAGCAGTCCCGGACAGGCTGGGAACACTGAAGCTTTCTTT	CASSPGQAGNTEAFF
TRBV7-2	-	TRBJ2-3	TRBD2	TGTGCCAGCAGCTTAGCCACTAGCGGGCGCACAGATACGCAGTATTTT	CASSLATSGRTDTQYF
TRBV2	-	TRBJ2-5	TRBD2	TGTGCCAGCAGTGCGTTACTAGCGGGAGAGACCCAGTACTTC	CASSALLAGETQYF
TRBV28	-	TRBJ2-3	TRBD1	TGTGCCAGCAGTTCGACAGGGGGCGCGAGGGGAGATACGCAGTATTTT	CASSSTGGARGDTQYF
TRBV19	-	TRBJ2-1	TRBD2	TGTGCCAGTAGGGGGACTAGCTGGAATGAGCAGTTCTTC	CASRGTSWNEQFF
TRBV11-2	-	TRBJ2-3	-	TGTGCCAGCAGCTTAAATAGGGGGTCTAGCACAGATACGCAGTATTTT	CASSLNRGSSTDTQYF
TRBV7-2	-	TRBJ2-7	TRBD2	TGTGCCAGCAGCCTACTAGCGGGAGCCGAGCAGTACTTC	CASSLLAGAEQYF
TRBV15	-	TRBJ2-1	TRBD2	TGTGCCACCAGCAGAGATCGGGCTAGCGGGGAGCAGTTCTTC	CATSRDRASGEQFF
TRBV14	few	TRBJ1-4	-	TGTGCCAGCAGCCCTTTTAGCGCTCGTACTAATGAAAAACTGTTTTTT	CASSPFSARTNEKLFF
TRBV7-8	few	TRBJ2-3	TRBD2	TGTGCCAGCAGCTTAGCGCCCGGGACTAGCGGGAGTCCCCTAGATACGCAGTATTTT	CASSLAPGTSGSPLDTQYF
TRBV7-2	few	TRBJ2-7	-	TGTGCCAGCAGCTCAGGACAGTTCTACGAGCAGTACTTC	CASSSGQFYEQYF
TRBV7-2	-	TRBJ2-7	-	TGTGCCAGCAGCCCGGTGTCGACAGGCCCAAGCTCCTACGAGCAGTACTTC	CASSPVSTGPSSYEQYF
TRBV14	-	TRBJ2-1	TRBD1	TGTGCCAGCAGCCAAGATTTGGGCCGGACAGGGGAGAGGCTGTCGGGTCAGTTCTTC	CASSQDLGRTGERLSGQFF
TRBV2	once	TRBJ1-3	-	TGTGCCAGCATCCGGGACTCCGGAAACACCATATATTTT	CASIRDSGNTIYF
TRBV11-1	-	TRBJ2-5	TRBD2	TGTGCCTCCCTCAGCGGGAACCAAGAGACCCAGTACTTC	CASLSGNQETQYF
TRBV2	-	TRBJ2-1	-	TGTGCCAGCAGTGGTCCGGAGGGTGGTGAGCAGTTCTTC	CASSGPEGGEQFF
TRBV27	-	TRBJ1-4	-	TGTGCCAGCAGTTTAAGACAAACACTTGGCAGGAATAATGAAAAACTGTTTTTT	CASSLRQTLGRNNEKLFF
TRBV10-3	-	TRBJ2-2	TRBD1	TGTGCCATCAGTAGACAGGGGGCGAACACCGGGGAGCTGTTTTTT	CAISRQGANTGELFF